These T cell receptor beta chains were read from a single sample in a study of cytomegalovirus exposure and HLA in healthy donors. Sequencing used immunoSEQ multiplex PCR; TCRdb keeps in-frame clones, though not all of them. The sample features about 40,000 clones, with 5.9% in its top ten. Sequenced input: PBMCs. The receptors derive from a human donor in good health. The CDR3 runs from the conserved cysteine through the conserved F or W. The D gene is left open where the match is weak. For some rows the clone size is stated as once, few or many, or as a class when expanded; others skip it.

size	D	V	J	DNA	CDR3
-	-	TRBV30	TRBJ1-5	TGTGCCTGGAGTGTAGCAAGCAATCAGCCCCAGCATTTT	CAWSVASNQPQHF
-	-	TRBV7-9	TRBJ1-2	TGTGCCAGCAGCTACAGCGGGGCCTATGGCTACACCTTC	CASSYSGAYGYTF
-	-	TRBV11-2	TRBJ2-2	TGTGCCAGCAGCTTAGTTCCAGGGATCACCGGGGAGCTGTTTTTT	CASSLVPGITGELFF
-	TRBD1	TRBV19	TRBJ1-5	TGTGCCAGCAAAGGACAGGGTCTCGTTAATCAGCCCCAGCATTTT	CASKGQGLVNQPQHF
-	TRBD1	TRBV7-9	TRBJ2-2	TGTGCCAGCAGCTTAGAAGGGGACAGGCCGAACACCGGGGAGCTGTTTTTT	CASSLEGDRPNTGELFF
-	-	TRBV6-1	TRBJ1-1	TGTGCCAGCAGTGACACTTTGAACACTGAAGCTTTCTTT	CASSDTLNTEAFF
-	TRBD2	TRBV30	TRBJ2-5	TGTGCCTGGAGACTACTAGCGGGGGGTGGTGAGACCCAGTACTTC	CAWRLLAGGGETQYF
-	-	TRBV19	TRBJ2-1	TGTGCCAGTAGTATGGGGACACCGTACAATGAGCAGTTCTTC	CASSMGTPYNEQFF
-	TRBD1	TRBV19	TRBJ2-5	TGTGCCAGTAGTACGGGACAGATCCAAGAGACCCAGTACTTC	CASSTGQIQETQYF
-	-	TRBV5-1	TRBJ2-1	TGCGCCAGCAGCCCGAGGGGGGGCGGGATTCAGGATGAGCAGTTCTTC	CASSPRGGGIQDEQFF
-	-	TRBV9	TRBJ2-7	TGTGCCAGCAGCCCCCGGGACACTTCCTACGAGCAGTACTTC	CASSPRDTSYEQYF
-	TRBD2	TRBV30	TRBJ2-1	TGTGCCTGGAGTGTGACTAGCGGGGGCCAGTACAATGAGCAGTTCTTC	CAWSVTSGGQYNEQFF
-	TRBD1	TRBV18	TRBJ1-6	TGTGCCAGCTCACCGGGACAGTATAATTCACCCCTCCACTTT	CASSPGQYNSPLHF
-	TRBD1	TRBV18	TRBJ2-7	TGTGCCAGCGCACGAGGAACTGGGGCAGGGGGTAACGAGCAGTACTTC	CASARGTGAGGNEQYF
-	TRBD2	TRBV5-1	TRBJ2-3	TGCGCCAGCAGCTTGGCGGCGGGGGGTCGGACAGATACGCAGTATTTT	CASSLAAGGRTDTQYF
-	TRBD2	TRBV9	TRBJ2-3	TGTGCCAGCAGCTCCGGGTGGGGTAGCGGGGGGGCAACAGATACGCAGTATTTT	CASSSGWGSGGATDTQYF
-	-	TRBV28	TRBJ1-5	TGTGCCAGCGGGGTAGTTGGGAGAACCCAGCATTTT	CASGVVGRTQHF
-	-	TRBV14	TRBJ1-1	TGTGCCAGCACCCTCGAAGGGCCCGCAGGGGTGAACACTGAAGCTTTCTTT	CASTLEGPAGVNTEAFF
-	-	TRBV27	TRBJ2-7	TGTGCCAGCAGTTTGTCGGGTTCTCACGAGCAGTACTTC	CASSLSGSHEQYF
-	-	TRBV10-3	TRBJ1-5	TGTGCCATTCACAGTTACAATCAGCCCCAGCATTTT	CAIHSYNQPQHF
-	TRBD1	TRBV30	TRBJ2-1	TGTGCCTCTAATCCCGGGACAGGAGGTAATGACAATGAGCAGTTCTTC	CASNPGTGGNDNEQFF
medium-sized	-	TRBV10-3	TRBJ2-7	TGTGCCATCAGTGAGTCTGGAGGCGTCGGGTACGAGCAGTACTTC	CAISESGGVGYEQYF
-	-	TRBV7-8	TRBJ2-7	TGTGCCAGCAGCATCGGGACACTGCAATACGAGCAGTACTTC	CASSIGTLQYEQYF
-	TRBD1	TRBV2	TRBJ1-2	TGTGCCAGCGAGCTACAGGGGGAAAACTATGGCTACACCTTC	CASELQGENYGYTF
-	TRBD1	TRBV19	TRBJ1-5	TGTGCCGTACAGGGAGCGAGGGGGCGACAGCCCCAGCATTTT	CAVQGARGRQPQHF
-	TRBD1	TRBV4-1	TRBJ2-5	TGCGCCAGCAGCCCCGCAGACCCTACAGGGGTAAAGACCCAGTACTTC	CASSPADPTGVKTQYF
-	TRBD1	TRBV9	TRBJ1-6	TGTGCCAGCAGCTTAAGACAGGGGTCACCCCTCCACTTT	CASSLRQGSPLHF
-	-	TRBV2	TRBJ2-7	TGTGCCAGCAGTGAGGGCGGGGTGTGGTACTTC	CASSEGGVWYF
-	-	TRBV28	TRBJ1-5	TGTGCCAGCAGTCTACCGGGTCAGCCCCAGCATTTT	CASSLPGQPQHF
-	TRBD1	TRBV9	TRBJ1-2	TGTGCCAGCAGCCTACCCACAGGGGCGTATGGCTACACCTTC	CASSLPTGAYGYTF
-	TRBD1	TRBV5-4	TRBJ2-7	TGTGCCAGCAGCTTGAGCACAGGGGTGAAGTACTTC	CASSLSTGVKYF
-	TRBD1	TRBV29-1	TRBJ1-1	TGCAGCGCCCGGACAGGGAACACTGAAGCTTTCTTT	CSARTGNTEAFF
-	TRBD1	TRBV5-6	TRBJ2-3	TGTGCCAGCAGCCCGACAGGGGGCACAGATACGCAGTATTTT	CASSPTGGTDTQYF
-	-	TRBV7-8	TRBJ1-1	TGTGCCAGCACTACGGGGGGCAGCACTGAAGCTTTCTTT	CASTTGGSTEAFF
-	TRBD1	TRBV19	TRBJ2-1	TGTGCCAGTAGCCCGACAGGGGGTGCCTACAATGAGCAGTTCTTC	CASSPTGGAYNEQFF
-	-	TRBV6-1	TRBJ2-7	TGTGCCAGCAGGGAAGGGGTGGGAGCAGCCTACGAGCAGTACTTC	CASREGVGAAYEQYF
-	-	TRBV7-9	TRBJ1-5	TGTGCCAGCAGCTTAGGGTCGAGGGGGGGCCGCAATCAGCCCCAGCATTTT	CASSLGSRGGRNQPQHF
-	TRBD1	TRBV7-2	TRBJ1-6	TGTGCCAGCAGCCCACAGACAGGGTACGATAATTCACCCCTCCACTTT	CASSPQTGYDNSPLHF
-	TRBD1	TRBV6-5	TRBJ1-5	TGTGCCAGCAGTTCACAGGGGGCAGGGCAGCCCCAGCATTTT	CASSSQGAGQPQHF
-	TRBD1	TRBV14	TRBJ1-1	TGTGCCAGCAGCCTCGGAGGGGGCTGGACTGAAGCTTTCTTT	CASSLGGGWTEAFF
-	-	TRBV2	TRBJ1-5	TGTGCCAGCAGCTCAAGTCAGGGCAATAGCAATCAGCCCCAGCATTTT	CASSSSQGNSNQPQHF
-	-	TRBV6-5	TRBJ1-1	TGTGCCAGCAGGGTAACAGGGAACACTGAAGCTTTCTTT	CASRVTGNTEAFF
-	-	TRBV9	TRBJ1-6	TGTGCCAGCAGTGGGACATCCCTCCACTTT	CASSGTSLHF